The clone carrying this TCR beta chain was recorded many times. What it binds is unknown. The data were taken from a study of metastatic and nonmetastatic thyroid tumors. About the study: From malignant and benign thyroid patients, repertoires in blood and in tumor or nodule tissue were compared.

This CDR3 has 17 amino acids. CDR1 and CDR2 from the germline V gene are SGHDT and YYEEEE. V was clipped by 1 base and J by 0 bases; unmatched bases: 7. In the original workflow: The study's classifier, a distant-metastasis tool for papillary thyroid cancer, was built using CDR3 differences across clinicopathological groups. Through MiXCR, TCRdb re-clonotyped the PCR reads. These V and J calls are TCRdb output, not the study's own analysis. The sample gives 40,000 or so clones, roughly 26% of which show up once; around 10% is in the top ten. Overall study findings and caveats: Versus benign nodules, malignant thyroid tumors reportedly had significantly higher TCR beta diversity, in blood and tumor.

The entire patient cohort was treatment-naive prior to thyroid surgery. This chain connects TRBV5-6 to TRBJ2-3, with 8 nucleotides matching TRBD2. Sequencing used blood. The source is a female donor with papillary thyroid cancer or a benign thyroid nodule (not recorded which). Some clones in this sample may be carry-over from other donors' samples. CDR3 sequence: CASSLLLAVGSTDTQYF. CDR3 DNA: TGTGCCAGCAGCTTGTTACTAGCGGTTGGGAGCACAGATACGCAGTATTTT.